These 17 T cell receptor beta chains originate from one sample sequenced in a study of blood T cell repertoires in COVID-19. Here immunoSEQ multiplex PCR was the method, and the copy in TCRdb shows in-frame clones only, minus some. The sample has about 180,000 clones; approximately 85% are singletons. Sequences were obtained from PBMCs or T cells enriched from blood (not recorded which). Receptor source: a man aged 40-50 years who had recovered from COVID-19.

This chain connects TRBV18 to TRBJ2-5, with 9 bases that match TRBD2. The V segment lost 3 bases and the J segment 4 bases; nucleotides outside the gene matches: 9. The CDR3 sequence is 16 residues long. Germline CDR1 is KGHSH and CDR2 is LQKENI. In DNA, the CDR3 is TGTGCCAGCTCACCCTCGACTAGCGGTTGGGGAGAGACCCAGTACTTC. As protein: CASSPSTSGWGETQYF.

The chain uses TRBV14 and TRBJ1-4; TRBD1 might be the D (5 bases). V lost 0 bases and J lost 3, with 29 bases in between. Germline CDR1 is SGHDN and CDR2 is FVKESK. The CDR3 is 22 amino acids. In nucleotides, the CDR3 is TGTGCCAGCAGCCAAGAAGTCTGGGTTGGGGCCCCCATCCCTTCATCTAATGAAAAACTGTTTTTT. Residues: CASSQEVWVGAPIPSSNEKLFF. Full variable domain (outside the CDR3, taken from reference TRBV14 and TRBJ1-4): EAGVTQFPSHSVIEKGQTVTLRCDPISGHDNLYWYRRVMGKEIKFLLHFVKESKQDESGMPNNRFLAERTGGTYSTLKVQPAELEDSGVYFCASSQEVWVGAPIPSSNEKLFFGSGTQLSVL.

This chain joins TRBV11-3 and TRBJ1-1; a possible D gene is TRBD1 (5 bases). V was shortened by 2 bases and J by 0 bases, with 10 bases between the two germline ends. CDR1 is SGHNT, CDR2 YENEEA, per germline. The CDR3 length is 15 residues. CDR3 in DNA: TGTGCCAGCAGCTTACAGGGACTCATGAACACTGAAGCTTTCTTT. It specifies CASSLQGLMNTEAFF.

This clone has only a few counts. V usage is TRBV6-1 and J usage is TRBJ1-3; D gene ambiguous. This CDR3 is 15 amino acids long. CDR1 is MNHNS and CDR2 is SASEGT in the germline V gene. Trimming removed 2 bases from V and 3 bases from J, with 11 bases in between. The CDR3 reads CASSEYTEYGNTIYF. The DNA of the CDR3 is TGTGCCAGCAGTGAATACACAGAGTATGGAAACACCATATATTTT.

The chain recombines TRBV11-2 with TRBJ2-7; TRBD1 might be the D (7 bases). The ends were cut back, 5 bases at V and 1 base at J, with 18 bases in the middle. The CDR3 covers 16 residues. From germline, CDR1 is SGHAT and CDR2 FQNNGV. Written as DNA, the CDR3 is TGTGCCAGCAGCCCTCACAAGGCGGGACAGTCCTACGAGCAGTACTTC. The encoded protein is CASSPHKAGQSYEQYF.

This clone was observed once. V usage is TRBV2 and J usage is TRBJ1-3, with D maybe TRBD1 (5 bases). The length of the CDR3 is 15 residues. Germline V gene sequence: CDR1 SNHLY, CDR2 FYNNEI. V lost 5 bases, J lost 0 bases, and 11 bases lay in between. CDR3 in DNA: TGTGCCAGCAGTCCTCAGGGTGTCTCTGGAAACACCATATATTTT. Translated, it gives CASSPQGVSGNTIYF.

The V call is TRBV18, the J call TRBJ1-4; possibly TRBD1 for D (6 bases). Germline lookup yields CDR1 KGHSH and CDR2 LQKENI. V shed 6 bases and J shed 7 bases, with 12 bases lying between them. The CDR3 sequence is 13 residues long. The CDR3 is CASSLQQGEKLFF. CDR3 sequence (DNA): TGTGCCAGCTCCCTCCAACAGGGTGAAAAACTGTTTTTT.

This chain joins TRBV7-8 and TRBJ1-2, with 7 bases matching TRBD1. Looked up from germline, CDR1 is SGHVS and CDR2 is FQNEAQ. The CDR3 consists of 16 residues. Trimming cost V 2 bases and J 4 bases; bases outside gene matches: 10. The DNA for the CDR3 is TGTGCCAGCAGCTTACGGGACAGCCCGGAGGGCTATGGCTACACCTTC. The encoded protein is CASSLRDSPEGYGYTF.

V gene TRBV15 combines with J gene TRBJ2-7, with D hard to call. The CDR3 loop spans 13 amino acids. The V end lost 0 bases, the J end lost 2 bases, and 5 bases lay between the germline ends. The germline CDR1 and CDR2 sequences are LNHNV and YYDKDF (reference sequence). The CDR3 here is CATSREGTYEQYF. The CDR3 nucleotides read TGTGCCACCAGCAGAGAGGGCACCTACGAGCAGTACTTC.

This chain joins TRBV2 and TRBJ2-7; 10 bases are a match to TRBD1. The length of the CDR3 is 15 residues. The J segment lost 3 bases and the V segment lost 7 bases, leaving 9 bases of the junction unmatched. CDR1 SNHLY and CDR2 FYNNEI come from the germline V gene. CDR3 sequence (DNA): TGTGCCAGCAACGGTCGTGGGACAGGGGTCTACGAGCAGTACTTC. Protein product: CASNGRGTGVYEQYF.

This clone showed up just a few times. V usage is TRBV7-8 and J usage is TRBJ1-4; D is unresolved. CDR3 length: 15 residues. CDR1 and CDR2 from the germline V gene are SGHVS and FQNEAQ. Trimming cost V 4 bases and J 8 bases, with 17 bases left between them. CDR3 nucleotides: TGTGCCAGCAGCTCGGACCCGGACTGGAGGGAAAAACTGTTTTTT. Its protein is CASSSDPDWREKLFF. Complete variable domain (other parts from reference TRBV7-8 and TRBJ1-4): GAGVSQSPRYKVAKRGQDVALRCDPISGHVSLFWYQQALGQGPEFLTYFQNEAQLDKSGLPSDRFFAERPEGSVSTLKIQRTQQEDSAVYLCASSSDPDWREKLFFGSGTQLSVL.

This rearrangement joins TRBV14 to TRBJ2-2, with D perhaps TRBD2 (5 bases). The CDR3 consists of 15 residues. Trimming stripped 5 bases from V and 4 bases from J, with 14 bases between. CDR1 is SGHDN and CDR2 is FVKESK in the germline V gene. The CDR3 DNA reads TGTGCCAGCAGCTCCCGGACGGACTCCACCGGGGAGCTGTTTTTT. This translates into CASSSRTDSTGELFF.

The chain employs TRBV5-6 and TRBJ1-1, with unresolved D. The CDR3 is made up of 14 amino acids. V lost 0 bases and J 1 base, leaving 7 bases between the germline ends. From germline, CDR1 is SGHDT and CDR2 YYEEEE. CDR3 nucleotides: TGTGCCAGCAGCTTGGCGTCAGGGAACACTGAAGCTTTCTTT. This codes for CASSLASGNTEAFF.

This chain joins TRBV12-5 and TRBJ2-1; 8 bases match TRBD1. Germline values: CDR1 LGHNT, CDR2 FRNRAP. The V gene end was trimmed by 7 bases and the J gene end by 12 bases; junction bases not matched to a gene: 5. The CDR3 has 11 amino acids. CDR3 region: CASAPDRGQFF. CDR3 sequence (DNA): TGTGCTAGTGCCCCAGACAGGGGGCAGTTCTTC.

DNA for the CDR3: TGTGCCAGCAGTGACAGGGGTGGTGCCGGGGAGCTGTTTTTT. This translates into CASSDRGGAGELFF. The V gene is TRBV6-1, the J gene TRBJ2-2; D is possibly TRBD1 (6 bases). CDR1 is MNHNS, CDR2 SASEGT, per germline. The V end was cut by 3 bases, the J end by 6 bases, with 11 bases between. The CDR3 extends over 14 amino acids.

Comments on this clone: Other nucleotide sequences from this sample produce the same CDR3. The V gene is TRBV19, the J gene TRBJ1-6, with D possibly matching TRBD1 (5 bases). Trimming cost V 0 bases and J 0 bases, with 9 bases left between them. Germline V gene sequence: CDR1 LNHDA, CDR2 SQIVND (reference sequence). CDR3 length equals 17 residues. In DNA, the CDR3 is TGTGCCAGTAGTATAGACACAGGTGGCTCCTATAATTCACCCCTCCACTTT. This encodes CASSIDTGGSYNSPLHF.

V gene TRBV4-2 combines with J gene TRBJ1-6; D is possibly TRBD1 (5 bases). In germline, CDR1 is LGHNA, CDR2 YNFKEQ. Trimming removed 0 bases from V and 11 bases from J, with 17 bases in between. The CDR3 length is 16 residues. The CDR3: CASSQDEQAVVAPLHF. CDR3 DNA sequence: TGTGCCAGCAGCCAAGATGAACAGGCCGTCGTGGCACCCCTCCACTTT.